This is a list of T cell receptor beta chains from one sample in a study of immune evolution from preneoplasia to lung adenocarcinoma. The table came from immunoSEQ multiplex PCR; TCRdb's copy has only in-frame clones and leaves some out. The table has roughly 3,700 clones, approximately 85% seen once. Sequenced sample: FFPE invasive lung adenocarcinoma tissue. These receptors all come from a person between 50 and 60 years old with lung adenocarcinoma. CDR3s include the opening cysteine and the closing phenylalanine or tryptophan. A D gene is named only where the DNA matches it firmly. Rows may omit the clone size; those that give it use once, few, many or a size class.

v_call,d_call,clone_size,j_call,cdr3_aa,cdr3_nt
TRBV9,.,.,TRBJ2-5,CASSTGAGETQYF,TGTGCCAGCAGCACGGGTGCGGGAGAGACCCAGTACTTC
TRBV29-1,.,.,TRBJ2-7,CSAQGFRYEQYF,TGCAGCGCACAGGGATTTAGATACGAGCAGTACTTC
TRBV7-8,TRBD1,.,TRBJ2-5,CASSLRGDRGFETQYF,TGTGCCAGCAGCTTAAGGGGGGACAGGGGATTTGAGACCCAGTACTTC
TRBV2,TRBD2,.,TRBJ2-1,CASSELETSGFNEQFF,TGTGCCAGCAGTGAATTGGAGACTAGCGGATTCAATGAGCAGTTCTTC
TRBV6-6,.,once,TRBJ2-7,CASSYSKGNSEQYF,TGTGCCAGCAGTTACAGCAAAGGGAATTCCGAGCAGTACTTC
TRBV9,.,.,TRBJ1-3,CASSVGTRNTIYF,TGTGCCAGCAGCGTAGGAACTCGCAACACCATATATTTT
TRBV9,.,.,TRBJ1-4,CASSGAGFGEKLFF,TGTGCCAGCAGCGGGGCAGGCTTTGGTGAAAAACTGTTTTTT
TRBV5-1,.,.,TRBJ1-4,CASSLGGGDEKLFF,TGCGCCAGCAGCTTGGGGGGGGGAGACGAAAAACTGTTTTTT
TRBV7-6,.,.,TRBJ2-7,CASSSGPTSEQYF,TGTGCCAGCAGCTCTGGTCCCACTAGCGAGCAGTACTTC
TRBV28,.,.,TRBJ1-5,CASSSGLNQPQHF,TGTGCCAGCAGTTCCGGATTAAATCAGCCCCAGCATTTT
TRBV5-1,.,once,TRBJ1-4,CASTQEPGATNEKLFF,TGCGCCAGCACACAAGAACCCGGGGCAACTAATGAAAAACTGTTTTTT
TRBV28,TRBD1,few,TRBJ2-7,CASSFGTGGYEQYF,TGTGCCAGCAGTTTTGGGACAGGGGGTTACGAGCAGTACTTC
TRBV9,.,.,TRBJ2-3,CASSADYRDISTDTQYF,TGTGCCAGCAGCGCGGATTATCGGGACATCTCCACAGATACGCAGTATTTT
TRBV7-8,.,.,TRBJ1-1,CASSLDQGIGGTEAFF,TGTGCCAGCAGCTTAGACCAGGGGATAGGAGGCACTGAAGCTTTCTTT
TRBV5-4,.,.,TRBJ1-2,CASRYQGGYGYTF,TGTGCCAGCAGATACCAGGGAGGCTATGGCTACACCTTC
TRBV28,.,.,TRBJ2-5,CASGPGGSMTREETQYF,TGTGCCAGCGGCCCCGGCGGCTCCATGACGCGGGAAGAGACCCAGTACTTC
TRBV12-5,.,.,TRBJ2-1,CASGRDSVGEQFF,TGTGCTAGTGGCCGCGACTCCGTGGGGGAGCAGTTCTTC
TRBV6-1,.,.,TRBJ2-6,CASSSGISGANVLTF,TGTGCCAGCAGTTCCGGGATTTCTGGGGCCAACGTCCTGACTTTC
TRBV7-8,TRBD1,.,TRBJ1-4,CASSLVRQGGNEKLFF,TGTGCCAGCAGCTTAGTTCGCCAGGGGGGAAATGAAAAACTGTTTTTT
TRBV11-1,TRBD1,.,TRBJ2-1,CASSRRQGWDEQFF,TGTGCCAGCAGCCGCCGACAGGGTTGGGATGAGCAGTTCTTC
TRBV7-8,.,.,TRBJ1-1,CASSSQIMNTEAFF,TGTGCCAGCAGCTCCCAGATTATGAACACTGAAGCTTTCTTT
TRBV6-6,.,.,TRBJ2-7,CASSYGPDYEQYF,TGTGCCAGCAGCTATGGACCTGACTACGAGCAGTACTTC
TRBV7-8,.,.,TRBJ1-2,CASSLDLNRGYTF,TGTGCCAGCAGCTTAGACCTAAATCGAGGCTACACCTTC
TRBV7-2,.,.,TRBJ1-1,CASSSARQRVFF,TGTGCCAGCAGCTCCGCCAGGCAAAGGGTTTTCTTT
TRBV4-1,.,.,TRBJ2-2,CASSQEGKGTGELFF,TGCGCCAGCAGCCAAGAAGGGAAGGGGACCGGGGAGCTGTTTTTT
TRBV7-2,.,.,TRBJ2-1,CASSLAGGINEQFF,TGTGCCAGCAGCTTAGCGGGAGGTATTAATGAGCAGTTCTTC
TRBV2,.,.,TRBJ1-2,CASSDRDGSYTF,TGTGCCAGCAGTGATAGAGACGGGAGCTACACCTTC
TRBV11-2,.,.,TRBJ2-5,CASSTVETQYF,TGTGCCAGCAGCACTGTCGAGACCCAGTACTTC
TRBV19,.,.,TRBJ2-1,CASSHTGSSYNEQFF,TGTGCCAGTAGCCACACAGGGAGCTCCTACAATGAGCAGTTCTTC
TRBV11-2,.,.,TRBJ2-7,CASSLTDSAYEQYF,TGTGCCAGCAGCTTAACGGACAGTGCCTACGAGCAGTACTTC
TRBV4-1,.,.,TRBJ1-6,CASSLDSTISNSPLHF,TGCGCCAGCAGCTTGGACAGTACCATTTCTAATTCACCCCTCCACTTT
TRBV6-1,.,few,TRBJ2-1,CASSNQQGNEQFF,TGTGCCAGCAGTAACCAACAGGGTAATGAGCAGTTCTTC
TRBV19,.,.,TRBJ2-1,CASSRWERYEQFF,TGTGCCAGTAGTAGGTGGGAGAGGTATGAGCAGTTCTTC
TRBV29-1,TRBD2,.,TRBJ2-3,CSGTTSGGEYTQYF,TGCAGCGGGACAACTAGCGGGGGGGAGTATACGCAGTATTTT
TRBV11-2,.,.,TRBJ1-2,CASVKTASHGYTF,TGTGCCAGCGTCAAGACCGCGTCTCATGGCTACACCTTC